What follows are 7 T cell receptor beta chains derived from one specimen sequenced in a study of T cell responses to AZD1222 COVID-19 vaccine. This table comes from immunoSEQ multiplex PCR, and its TCRdb copy is limited to in-frame clones, with some not included. The sample carries some 190,000 clones, around nine tenths recorded once. Source: peripheral blood, taken 28 days after the second AZD1222 dose. These receptors were collected from an adult who received the AZD1222 COVID-19 vaccine.

The rearrangement links TRBV5-1 to TRBJ1-2; D may be TRBD1 (6 bases). The germline V gene encodes CDR1 SGHRS and CDR2 YFSETQ. Between the trimmed V and J ends, which lost 4 bases and 5 bases, there was a span of 18 bases. CDR3 length: 15 amino acids. The CDR3 sequence: CASSTQSGQGYGYTF. The CDR3 DNA is TGCGCCAGCAGCACCCAGTCTGGGCAGGGGTATGGCTACACCTTC.

The chain couples TRBV2 to TRBJ2-5, with D possibly called TRBD1 or TRBD2 (6 bases each). This CDR3 has 13 residues. Deletions cut 1 base from V and 7 bases from J, with 10 bases between. Germline V CDR1 and CDR2: SNHLY, FYNNEI. CDR3 sequence: CASSEEGGGTQYF. The CDR3 nucleotides read TGTGCCAGCAGTGAAGAGGGGGGCGGGACCCAGTACTTC.

The chain has TRBV18 and TRBJ1-5; D is uncertain. The CDR3 extends over 13 amino acids. Trimming took 5 bases from V and 4 from J, leaving 9 bases between them. Germline lookup yields CDR1 KGHSH and CDR2 LQKENI. CDR3 sequence: CASSVDLNQPQHF. The CDR3 nucleotides read TGTGCCAGCTCAGTGGACCTGAATCAGCCCCAGCATTTT.

The chain carries TRBV7-9 and TRBJ1-1, with 7 bases lining up with TRBD1. J lost 7 bases, V lost 3 bases, and 11 bases had no gene match. CDR3 size: 15 residues. Per germline, CDR1 SEHNR and CDR2 FQNEAQ (reference sequence). The DNA of the CDR3 is TGTGCCAGCAGCTTCTATCACAGGGGTCCTTATGAAGCTTTCTTT. Amino acids: CASSFYHRGPYEAFF.

The chain joins TRBV4-1 to TRBJ1-6, with unresolved D. Germline CDR1 is MGHRA and CDR2 is YSYEKL. The length of the CDR3 is 16 residues. Trimming left V 2 bases short and J 5 bases short, with 13 bases between. The CDR3, as DNA: TGCGCCAGCAGCCAAAGAGGCCAAAGTAATAATTCACCCCTCCACTTT. Protein sequence: CASSQRGQSNNSPLHF.

The V gene is TRBV12-3 or TRBV12-4, the J gene TRBJ2-7; 9 bases match TRBD1. The CDR3 is made up of 13 amino acids. J was trimmed by 5 bases and V by 5 bases; bases with no gene match: 4. This CDR3 reads CASSIQGAHEQYF. The CDR3, as DNA: TGTGCCAGCAGTATACAGGGGGCACACGAGCAGTACTTC.

The chain is built from TRBV7-8 and TRBJ2-2, with TRBD2 matching 12 bases. The CDR3 is made up of 18 amino acids. Germline values: CDR1 SGHVS, CDR2 FQNEAQ. J was trimmed by 7 bases and V by 5 bases; bases with no gene match: 14. The CDR3 DNA sequence: TGTGCCAGCAGCCGAGACCTAGCGGGGGGGATTGTTTACGGGGAGCTGTTTTTT. This sequence encodes CASSRDLAGGIVYGELFF.